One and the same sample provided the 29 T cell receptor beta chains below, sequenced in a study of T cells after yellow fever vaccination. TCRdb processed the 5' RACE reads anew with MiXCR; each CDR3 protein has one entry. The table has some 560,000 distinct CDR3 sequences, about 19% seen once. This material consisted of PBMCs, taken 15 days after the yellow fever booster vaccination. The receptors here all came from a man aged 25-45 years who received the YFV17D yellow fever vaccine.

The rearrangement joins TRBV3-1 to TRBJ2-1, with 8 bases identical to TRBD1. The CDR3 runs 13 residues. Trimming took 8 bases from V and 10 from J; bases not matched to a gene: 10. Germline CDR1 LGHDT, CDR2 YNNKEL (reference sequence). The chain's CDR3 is CASSRTGGSEQFF. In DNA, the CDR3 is TGTGCCAGCTCCCGTACAGGGGGAAGCGAGCAGTTCTTC.

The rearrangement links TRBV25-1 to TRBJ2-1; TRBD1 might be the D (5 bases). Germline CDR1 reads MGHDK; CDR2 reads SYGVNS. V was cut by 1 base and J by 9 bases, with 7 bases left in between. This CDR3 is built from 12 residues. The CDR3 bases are TGTGCCAGCAGTGAATTAAGGGGTGAGCAGTTCTTC. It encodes CASSELRGEQFF.

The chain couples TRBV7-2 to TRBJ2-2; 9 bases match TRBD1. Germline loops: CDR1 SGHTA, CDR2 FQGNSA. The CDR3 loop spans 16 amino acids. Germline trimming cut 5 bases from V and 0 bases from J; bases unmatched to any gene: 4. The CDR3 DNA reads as TGTGCCAGCAGCCCCAGGACAGGGGCGAACACCGGGGAGCTGTTTTTT. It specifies CASSPRTGANTGELFF.

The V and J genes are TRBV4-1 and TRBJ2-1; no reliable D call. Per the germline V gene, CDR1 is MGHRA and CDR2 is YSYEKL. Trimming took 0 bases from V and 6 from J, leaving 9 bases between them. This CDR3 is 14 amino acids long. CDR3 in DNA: TGCGCCAGCAGCCAAGAGGCCAGACCCAATGAGCAGTTCTTC. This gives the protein CASSQEARPNEQFF.

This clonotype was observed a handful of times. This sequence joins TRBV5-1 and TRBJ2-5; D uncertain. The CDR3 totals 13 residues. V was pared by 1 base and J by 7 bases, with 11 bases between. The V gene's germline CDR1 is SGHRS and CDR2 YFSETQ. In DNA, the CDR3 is TGCGCCAGCAGCTTGACCGCCATGGGGACCCAGTACTTC. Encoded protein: CASSLTAMGTQYF.

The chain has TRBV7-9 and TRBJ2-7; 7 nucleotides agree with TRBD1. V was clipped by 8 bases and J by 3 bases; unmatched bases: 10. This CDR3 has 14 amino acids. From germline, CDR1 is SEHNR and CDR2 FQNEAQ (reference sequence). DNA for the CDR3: TGTGCCAGCGGAGGTGGGACAGCTCTCTACGAGCAGTACTTC. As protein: CASGGGTALYEQYF.

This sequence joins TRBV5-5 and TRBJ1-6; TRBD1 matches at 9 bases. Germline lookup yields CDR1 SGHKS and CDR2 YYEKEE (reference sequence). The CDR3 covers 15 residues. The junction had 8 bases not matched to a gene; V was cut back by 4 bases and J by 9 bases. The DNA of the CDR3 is TGTGCCAGCAGCCCGGGGGACAGGGTCGGTTCACCCCTCCACTTT. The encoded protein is CASSPGDRVGSPLHF.

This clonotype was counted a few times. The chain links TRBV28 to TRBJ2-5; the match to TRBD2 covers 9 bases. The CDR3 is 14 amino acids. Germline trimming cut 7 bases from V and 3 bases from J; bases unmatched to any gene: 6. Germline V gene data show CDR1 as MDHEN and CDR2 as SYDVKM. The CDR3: CASNRLAVEETQYF. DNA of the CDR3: TGTGCCAGCAACCGACTAGCGGTAGAAGAGACCCAGTACTTC.

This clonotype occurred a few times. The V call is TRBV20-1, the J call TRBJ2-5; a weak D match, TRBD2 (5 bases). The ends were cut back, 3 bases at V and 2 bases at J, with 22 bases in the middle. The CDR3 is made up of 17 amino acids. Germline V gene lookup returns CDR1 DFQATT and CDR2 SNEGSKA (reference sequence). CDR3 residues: CSASRGRLGRVQETQYF. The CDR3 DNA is TGCAGTGCTAGTCGAGGGAGATTAGGGCGGGTTCAAGAGACCCAGTACTTC.

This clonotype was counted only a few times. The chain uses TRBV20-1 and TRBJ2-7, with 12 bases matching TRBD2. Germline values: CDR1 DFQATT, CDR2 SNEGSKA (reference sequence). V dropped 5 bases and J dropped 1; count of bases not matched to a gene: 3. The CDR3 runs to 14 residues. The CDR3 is CSAQGTSGSYEQYF. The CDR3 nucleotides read TGCAGTGCTCAAGGGACTAGCGGGTCCTACGAGCAGTACTTC.

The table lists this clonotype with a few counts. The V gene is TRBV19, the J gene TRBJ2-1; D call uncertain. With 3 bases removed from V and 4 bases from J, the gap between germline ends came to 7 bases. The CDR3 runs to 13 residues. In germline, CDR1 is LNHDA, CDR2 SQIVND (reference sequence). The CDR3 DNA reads TGTGCCAGTAGTATCCAGTCTTACAATGAGCAGTTCTTC. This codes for CASSIQSYNEQFF.

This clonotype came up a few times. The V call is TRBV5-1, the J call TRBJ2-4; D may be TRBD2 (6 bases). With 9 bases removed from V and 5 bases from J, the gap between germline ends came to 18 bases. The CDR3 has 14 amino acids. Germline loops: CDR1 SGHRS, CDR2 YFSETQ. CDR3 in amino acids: CATSGGTGENIQYF. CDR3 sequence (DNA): TGCGCCACCTCGGGCGGGACGGGAGAAAACATTCAGTACTTC.

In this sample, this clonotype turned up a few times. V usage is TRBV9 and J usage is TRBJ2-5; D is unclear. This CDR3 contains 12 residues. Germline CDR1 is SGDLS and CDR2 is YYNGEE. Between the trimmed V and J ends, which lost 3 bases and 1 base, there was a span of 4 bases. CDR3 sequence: CASSAVQETQYF. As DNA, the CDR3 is TGTGCCAGCAGCGCAGTCCAAGAGACCCAGTACTTC.

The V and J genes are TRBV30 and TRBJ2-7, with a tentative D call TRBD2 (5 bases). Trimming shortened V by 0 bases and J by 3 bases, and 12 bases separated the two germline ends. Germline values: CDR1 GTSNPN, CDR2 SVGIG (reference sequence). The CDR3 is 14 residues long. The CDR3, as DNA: TGTGCCTGGAGTGTAGTTGGAGGTGGCTACGAGCAGTACTTC. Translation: CAWSVVGGGYEQYF.

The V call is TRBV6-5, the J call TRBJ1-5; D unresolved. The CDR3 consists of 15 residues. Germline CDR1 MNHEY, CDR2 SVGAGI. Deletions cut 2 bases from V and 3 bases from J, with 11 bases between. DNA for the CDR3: TGTGCCAGCAGTTACGTCCGGCAGACCAATCAGCCCCAGCATTTT. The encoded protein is CASSYVRQTNQPQHF.

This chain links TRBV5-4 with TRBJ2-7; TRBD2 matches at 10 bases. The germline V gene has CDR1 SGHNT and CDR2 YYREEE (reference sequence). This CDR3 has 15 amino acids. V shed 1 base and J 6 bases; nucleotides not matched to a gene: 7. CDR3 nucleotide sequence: TGTGCCAGCAGCTTGCAAGCGGGAGGGGCGTCCGAGCAGTACTTC. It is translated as CASSLQAGGASEQYF.

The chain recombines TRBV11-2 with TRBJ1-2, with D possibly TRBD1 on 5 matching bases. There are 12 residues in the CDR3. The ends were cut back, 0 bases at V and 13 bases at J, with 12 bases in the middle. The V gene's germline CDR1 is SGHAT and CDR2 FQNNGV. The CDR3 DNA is TGTGCCAGCAGCTTAGAGGGGCGGAGTTGCACCTTC. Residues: CASSLEGRSCTF.

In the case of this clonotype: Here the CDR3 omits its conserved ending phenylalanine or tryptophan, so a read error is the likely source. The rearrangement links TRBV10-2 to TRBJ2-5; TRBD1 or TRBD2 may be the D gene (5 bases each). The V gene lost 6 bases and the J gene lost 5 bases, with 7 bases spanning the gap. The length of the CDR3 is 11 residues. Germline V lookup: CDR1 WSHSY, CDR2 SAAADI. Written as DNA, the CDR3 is TGCGCCAGCAGCGAGGGGGAGACCCAGTACTCC. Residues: CASSEGETQYS.

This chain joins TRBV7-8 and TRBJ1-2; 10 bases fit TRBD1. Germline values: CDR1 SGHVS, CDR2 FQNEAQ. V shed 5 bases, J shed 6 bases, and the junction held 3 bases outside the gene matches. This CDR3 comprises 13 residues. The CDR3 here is CASSGQGEDGYTF. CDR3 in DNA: TGTGCCAGCAGCGGACAGGGGGAGGATGGCTACACCTTC.

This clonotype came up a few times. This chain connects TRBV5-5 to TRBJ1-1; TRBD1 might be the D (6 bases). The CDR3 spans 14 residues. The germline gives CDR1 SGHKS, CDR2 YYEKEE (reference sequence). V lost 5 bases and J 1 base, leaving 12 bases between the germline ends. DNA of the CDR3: TGTGCCAGCAGTCTCCCCAGGGGGAACACTGAAGCTTTCTTT. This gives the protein CASSLPRGNTEAFF.

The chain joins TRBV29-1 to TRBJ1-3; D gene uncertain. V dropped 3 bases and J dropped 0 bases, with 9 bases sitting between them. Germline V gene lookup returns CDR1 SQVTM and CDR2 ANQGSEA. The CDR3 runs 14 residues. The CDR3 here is CSVEEILSGNTIYF. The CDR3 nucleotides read TGCAGCGTTGAGGAGATACTCTCTGGAAACACCATATATTTT. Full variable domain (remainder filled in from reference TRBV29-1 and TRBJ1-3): SAVISQKPSRDICQRGTSLTIQCQVDSQVTMMFWYRQQPGQSLTLIATANQGSEATYESGFVIDKFPISRPNLTFSTLTVSNMSPEDSSIYLCSVEEILSGNTIYFGEGSWLTVV.

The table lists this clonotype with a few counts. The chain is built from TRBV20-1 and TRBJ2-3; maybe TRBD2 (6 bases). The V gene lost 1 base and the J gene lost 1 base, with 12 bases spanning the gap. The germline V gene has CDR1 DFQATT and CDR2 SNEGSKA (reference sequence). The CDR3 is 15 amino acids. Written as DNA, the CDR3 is TGCAGTGCTAGAGTGCGGGAAAGGGGCACAGATACGCAGTATTTT. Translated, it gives CSARVRERGTDTQYF.

The CDR3 DNA is TGTGCCAGCAGCAAAGGGGGACCTTTCCACTACGAGCAGTACTTC. It codes for CASSKGGPFHYEQYF. The chain uses TRBV21-1 and TRBJ2-7; TRBD1 is taken as the D call from the table, unchecked against the DNA. TRBV21-1 corresponds to a pseudogene. The CDR3 is 15 residues long.

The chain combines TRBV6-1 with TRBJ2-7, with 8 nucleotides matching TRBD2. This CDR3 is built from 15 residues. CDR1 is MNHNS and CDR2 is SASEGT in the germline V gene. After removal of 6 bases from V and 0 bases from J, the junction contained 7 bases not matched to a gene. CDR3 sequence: CASRVSGRRSYEQYF. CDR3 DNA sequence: TGTGCCAGCAGGGTAAGCGGGAGACGCTCCTACGAGCAGTACTTC.

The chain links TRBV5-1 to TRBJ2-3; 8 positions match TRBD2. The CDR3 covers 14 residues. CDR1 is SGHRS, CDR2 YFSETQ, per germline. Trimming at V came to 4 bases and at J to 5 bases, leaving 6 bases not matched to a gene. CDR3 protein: CASSPGLVGDTQYF. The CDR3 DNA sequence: TGCGCCAGCAGCCCGGGACTAGTAGGAGATACGCAGTATTTT.

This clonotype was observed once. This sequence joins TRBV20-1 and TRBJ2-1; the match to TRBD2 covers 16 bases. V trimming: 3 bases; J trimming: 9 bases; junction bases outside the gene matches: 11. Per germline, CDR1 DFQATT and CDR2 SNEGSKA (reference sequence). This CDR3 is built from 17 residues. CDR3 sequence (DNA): TGCAGTGCTAGGCCCTTAGGGACTAGCGGGAGGGGGAGTGAGCAGTTCTTC. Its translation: CSARPLGTSGRGSEQFF.

In DNA, the CDR3 is TGTGCCACCAGTGATCGCCGTTCAGGCGAGCAGTTCTTC. It codes for CATSDRRSGEQFF. The chain couples TRBV24-1 to TRBJ2-1; D unclear. Trimming cost V 3 bases and J 10 bases, with 12 bases left between them. The CDR3 contains 13 residues. CDR1 is KGHDR and CDR2 is SFDVKD in the germline V gene.

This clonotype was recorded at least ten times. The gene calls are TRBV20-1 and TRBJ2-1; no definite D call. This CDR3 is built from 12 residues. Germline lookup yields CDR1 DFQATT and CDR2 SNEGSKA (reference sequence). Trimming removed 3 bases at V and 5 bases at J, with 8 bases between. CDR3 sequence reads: CSARWGNNEQFF. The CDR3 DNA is TGCAGTGCTAGGTGGGGAAACAATGAGCAGTTCTTC.

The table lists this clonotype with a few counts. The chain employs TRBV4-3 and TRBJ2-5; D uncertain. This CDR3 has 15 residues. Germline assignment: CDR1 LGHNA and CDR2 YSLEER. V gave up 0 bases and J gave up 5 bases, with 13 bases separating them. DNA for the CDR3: TGCGCCAGCAGCCAAGATTTGGCTGCTAAGGAGACCCAGTACTTC. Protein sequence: CASSQDLAAKETQYF.